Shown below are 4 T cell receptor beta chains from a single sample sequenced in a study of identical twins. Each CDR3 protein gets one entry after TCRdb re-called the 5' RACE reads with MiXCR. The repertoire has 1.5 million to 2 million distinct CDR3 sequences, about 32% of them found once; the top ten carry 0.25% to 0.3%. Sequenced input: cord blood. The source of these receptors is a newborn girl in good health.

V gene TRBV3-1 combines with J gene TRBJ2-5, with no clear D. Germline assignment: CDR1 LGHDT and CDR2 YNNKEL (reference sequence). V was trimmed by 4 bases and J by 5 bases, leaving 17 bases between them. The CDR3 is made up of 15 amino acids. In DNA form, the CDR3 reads TGTGCCAGCAGCCCCCCCCGCCTAGTGGGGGAGACCCAGTACTTC. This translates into CASSPPRLVGETQYF.

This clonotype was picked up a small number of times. CDR3 region: CATSRDSSGSYEQYF. In DNA form, the CDR3 reads TGTGCCACCAGCAGAGATTCTAGCGGGTCCTACGAGCAGTACTTC. V is TRBV15 and J is TRBJ2-7, with 8 bases that match TRBD2. V lost 0 bases, J lost 1 base, and 2 bases stayed unmatched. The germline gives CDR1 LNHNV, CDR2 YYDKDF (reference sequence). CDR3 length equals 15 residues. The whole variable domain, remainder taken from reference TRBV15 and TRBJ2-7, is DAMVIQNPRYQVTQFGKPVTLSCSQTLNHNVMYWYQQKSSQAPKLLFHYYDKDFNNEADTPDNFQSRRPNTSFCFLDIRSPGLGDTAMYLCATSRDSSGSYEQYFGPGTRLTVT.

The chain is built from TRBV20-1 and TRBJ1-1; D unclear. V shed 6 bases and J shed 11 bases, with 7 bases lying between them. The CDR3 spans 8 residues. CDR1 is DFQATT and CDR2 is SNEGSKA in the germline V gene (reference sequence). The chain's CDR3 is CSALGAFF. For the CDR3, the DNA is TGCAGTGCCCTCGGGGCTTTCTTT.

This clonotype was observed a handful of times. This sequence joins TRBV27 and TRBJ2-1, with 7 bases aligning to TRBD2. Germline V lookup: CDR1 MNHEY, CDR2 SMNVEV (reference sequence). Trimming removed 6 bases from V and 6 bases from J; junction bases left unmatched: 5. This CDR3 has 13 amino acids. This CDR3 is CASRTGLLNEQFF. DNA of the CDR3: TGTGCCAGCAGGACGGGACTACTCAATGAGCAGTTCTTC.